The next 26 T cell receptor beta chains were all read from a single sample in a study of T cell changes during pregnancy in multiple sclerosis. Only in-frame clones appear in the TCRdb table, and some are missing; sequencing was by immunoSEQ multiplex PCR. The sample lists some 80,000 clones; roughly 93% were seen once. The specimen was peripheral blood, collected in the first trimester of pregnancy. Receptors originate from a female donor with multiple sclerosis, enrolled in a pregnancy study.

About this clone: At one of its ends the junction is not consistent with the germline gene, which may arise from a read error. This chain connects TRBV12-5 to TRBJ1-3, with 11 bases aligning to TRBD1. The CDR3 has 14 residues. Germline assignment: CDR1 LGHNT and CDR2 FRNRAP. The CDR3 is CASGAGTGGSTIYF. DNA of the CDR3: TGTGCTAGTGGTGCCGGGACAGGGGGAAGCACCATATATTTT.

The CDR3 protein is CASSSLETSGGMLETQYF. In DNA form, the CDR3 reads TGTGCCAGCAGCTCCCTTGAGACTAGCGGGGGAATGTTGGAGACCCAGTACTTC. The rearrangement joins TRBV7-6 to TRBJ2-5; 12 positions match TRBD2. CDR3 length: 18 residues. Trimming cost V 4 bases and J 5 bases; bases outside gene matches: 14. In germline, CDR1 is SGHVS, CDR2 FNYEAQ.

This clone was seen once. The V call is TRBV6-1, the J call TRBJ1-3, with D unresolved. The CDR3 extends over 15 amino acids. Germline assignment: CDR1 MNHNS and CDR2 SASEGT. Trimming removed 2 bases at V and 0 bases at J, with 8 bases between. The DNA for the CDR3 is TGTGCCAGCAGTGAATCGGCGGACTCTGGAAACACCATATATTTT. As protein: CASSESADSGNTIYF.

This clone was counted only a few times. This rearrangement joins TRBV9 to TRBJ1-1; TRBD1 aligns across 8 bases. The V gene end was trimmed by 4 bases and the J gene end by 0 bases; junction bases not matched to a gene: 5. Germline values: CDR1 SGDLS, CDR2 YYNGEE. The CDR3 is 15 residues long. DNA of the CDR3: TGTGCCAGCAGCCCTAACAGGGGGATGAACACTGAAGCTTTCTTT. It codes for CASSPNRGMNTEAFF.

V is TRBV5-1 and J is TRBJ2-7, with 11 bases matching TRBD2. Trimming removed 7 bases from V and 3 bases from J; junction bases left unmatched: 6. This CDR3 spans 14 amino acids. Looked up from germline, CDR1 is SGHRS and CDR2 is YFSETQ. The CDR3 loop is CASSRTSGFYEQYF. CDR3 nucleotide sequence: TGCGCCAGCTCGCGGACTAGCGGGTTCTACGAGCAGTACTTC.

V and J are TRBV19 and TRBJ2-2; 7 positions match TRBD2. Germline V gives CDR1 LNHDA, CDR2 SQIVND (reference sequence). This CDR3 region has 16 residues. After removal of 6 bases from V and 4 bases from J, the junction contained 11 bases not matched to a gene. The CDR3 loop reads CASSVGRGSPTGELFF. CDR3 in DNA: TGTGCCAGTAGCGTAGGGCGGGGGTCCCCCACCGGGGAGCTGTTTTTT.

The chain recombines TRBV7-2 with TRBJ2-5; D is ambiguous. Germline V gene sequence: CDR1 SGHTA, CDR2 FQGNSA. The V gene lost 0 bases and the J gene lost 3 bases, with 17 bases spanning the gap. The CDR3 extends over 17 amino acids. The CDR3 reads CASSLASGTTVKETQYF. The CDR3 bases are TGTGCCAGCAGCTTAGCGAGTGGCACTACGGTCAAAGAGACCCAGTACTTC.

The chain combines TRBV7-3 with TRBJ1-1; D remains ambiguous. The ends were cut back, 3 bases at V and 4 bases at J, with 6 bases in the middle. Germline-derived CDR1 and CDR2 are SGHTA and FQGTGA. The CDR3 extends over 12 amino acids. The CDR3 loop reads CASSFVGTEAFF. In nucleotides, the CDR3 is TGTGCCAGCAGCTTCGTCGGCACTGAAGCTTTCTTT.

This chain uses TRBV11-2 with TRBJ2-7; D unresolved. The CDR3 covers 16 residues. The germline CDR1 and CDR2 sequences are SGHAT and FQNNGV. Trimming removed 0 bases at V and 9 bases at J, with 21 bases between. The CDR3 loop is CASSLDRLDSLRGQYF. The CDR3 bases are TGTGCCAGCAGCTTAGATCGACTCGACTCTCTACGAGGGCAGTACTTC.

The genes are TRBV5-1 and TRBJ1-1; no clear D gene. This CDR3 has 15 amino acids. V lost 4 bases and J 0 bases, leaving 13 bases between the germline ends. The germline V gene encodes CDR1 SGHRS and CDR2 YFSETQ. DNA of the CDR3: TGCGCCAGCAGCGAGGGAGCCTCATTGAACACTGAAGCTTTCTTT. It codes for CASSEGASLNTEAFF.

The chain joins TRBV19 to TRBJ1-5; D call uncertain. CDR1 LNHDA and CDR2 SQIVND come from the germline V gene (reference sequence). V lost 3 bases and J lost 2, with 8 bases in between. There are 14 residues in the CDR3. The CDR3 is CASSIDAGNQPQHF. The CDR3 nucleotides are TGTGCCAGTAGTATCGATGCGGGCAATCAGCCCCAGCATTTT.

CDR3 sequence reads: CASSVVAGGTEAFF. Written as DNA, the CDR3 is TGTGCCAGCAGCGTGGTAGCGGGCGGTACCGAAGCTTTCTTT. This chain uses TRBV9 with TRBJ1-1, with no clear D. Trimming took 2 bases from V and 8 from J, leaving 16 bases between them. The CDR3 sequence is 14 residues long. The germline V gene encodes CDR1 SGDLS and CDR2 YYNGEE.

The rearrangement joins TRBV29-1 to TRBJ2-2, with 7 nucleotides matching TRBD1. J was trimmed by 6 bases and V by 6 bases; bases with no gene match: 13. Looked up from germline, CDR1 is SQVTM and CDR2 is ANQGSEA. The CDR3 has 15 amino acids. The CDR3 loop is CSVSPTGFKAGELFF. For the CDR3, the DNA is TGCAGCGTCAGTCCGACAGGGTTTAAGGCCGGGGAGCTGTTTTTT.

V is TRBV4-3 and J is TRBJ2-7; D unclear. The CDR3 sequence is 14 residues long. V was pared by 1 base and J by 1 base, with 8 bases between. Germline assignment: CDR1 LGHNA and CDR2 YSLEER. CDR3 protein: CASSQGFGSYEQYF. Here the CDR3 DNA reads TGCGCCAGCAGCCAAGGTTTCGGGTCCTACGAGCAGTACTTC.

This chain joins TRBV15 and TRBJ2-7, with D possibly being TRBD2 (5 bases). This CDR3 contains 16 residues. CDR1 LNHNV and CDR2 YYDKDF come from the germline V gene (reference sequence). V lost 6 bases, J lost 3 bases, and 21 bases lay in between. CDR3 DNA sequence: TGTGCCACCAGTAGTGGGAAAGTCGGGAAGAACTACGAGCAGTACTTC. Translating gives CATSSGKVGKNYEQYF.

The rearrangement links TRBV19 to TRBJ1-4; perhaps TRBD1 as D (5 bases). The CDR3 is 15 amino acids. Per the germline V gene, CDR1 is LNHDA and CDR2 is SQIVND (reference sequence). V gave up 5 bases and J gave up 3 bases, with 13 bases separating them. CDR3 in amino acids: CASSGGRHPNEKLFF. The CDR3 coding sequence is TGTGCCAGTAGTGGGGGGAGGCATCCTAATGAAAAACTGTTTTTT.

The J gene is TRBJ2-5, the V gene TRBV7-2; the match to TRBD2 covers 7 bases. The germline CDR1 and CDR2 sequences are SGHTA and FQGNSA. CDR3 size: 16 residues. V was clipped by 1 base and J by 4 bases; unmatched bases: 9. For the CDR3, the DNA is TGTGCCAGCAGCTTAGAACCCCGGGGCGGGGGAGAGACCCAGTACTTC. It specifies CASSLEPRGGGETQYF. Drawing the rest from reference TRBV7-2 and TRBJ2-5, the complete variable domain is GAGVSQSPSNKVTEKGKDVELRCDPISGHTALYWYRQSLGQGLEFLIYFQGNSAPDKSGLPSDRFSAERTGGSVSTLTIQRTQQEDSAVYLCASSLEPRGGGETQYFGPGTRLLVL.

The rearrangement uses TRBV28 and TRBJ1-5; 9 bases agree with TRBD1. In germline, CDR1 is MDHEN, CDR2 SYDVKM. This CDR3 spans 17 amino acids. V dropped 5 bases and J dropped 2; count of bases not matched to a gene: 10. The CDR3 here is CASSPGQGNRGNQPQHF. The CDR3 DNA follows: TGTGCCAGCAGTCCGGGACAGGGTAATCGGGGCAATCAGCCCCAGCATTTT.

The chain couples TRBV5-4 to TRBJ1-1; D ambiguous. The CDR3 covers 13 residues. Per the germline V gene, CDR1 is SGHNT and CDR2 is YYREEE (reference sequence). Trimming stripped 1 base from V and 3 bases from J, with 7 bases between. CDR3 nucleotide sequence: TGTGCCAGCAGCTTGACAGATTACACTGAAGCTTTCTTT. As protein: CASSLTDYTEAFF.

The V call is TRBV6-4, the J call TRBJ2-5, with 9 bases fitting TRBD2. The CDR3 consists of 17 residues. Germline CDR1 is MRHNA and CDR2 is SNTAGT. After removal of 2 bases from V and 0 bases from J, the junction contained 7 bases not matched to a gene. CDR3 loop: CASSDTPAGGNQETQYF. CDR3 in DNA: TGTGCCAGCAGTGACACTCCCGCGGGGGGGAACCAAGAGACCCAGTACTTC.

The chain joins TRBV27 to TRBJ1-5, with no clear D. From germline, CDR1 is MNHEY and CDR2 SMNVEV (reference sequence). The CDR3 length is 15 residues. Deletions cut 6 bases from V and 3 bases from J, with 15 bases between. The DNA of the CDR3 is TGTGCCAGCAGCCCTCTTGCGAGGTTCAATCAGCCCCAGCATTTT. Amino acids: CASSPLARFNQPQHF.

This sequence joins TRBV7-9 and TRBJ2-5; 9 bases map to TRBD1. J lost 2 bases, V lost 5 bases, and 9 bases had no gene match. Germline CDR1 reads SEHNR; CDR2 reads FQNEAQ (reference sequence). The CDR3 contains 16 residues. Here the CDR3 DNA reads TGTGCCAGCAGCGATGGGGACAGGGTGCTACAAGAGACCCAGTACTTC. Residues: CASSDGDRVLQETQYF.

The rearrangement uses TRBV5-1 and TRBJ1-6; D is perhaps TRBD1 (6 bases). The germline V and J ends were trimmed by 0 bases and 8 bases, with 12 bases remaining between them. The germline gives CDR1 SGHRS, CDR2 YFSETQ. This CDR3 spans 15 amino acids. CDR3 nucleotides: TGCGCCAGCAGCTTGGCAGGGGCCTCGTATTCACCCCTCCACTTT. Encoded protein: CASSLAGASYSPLHF.

The V call is TRBV5-4, the J call TRBJ2-5; 7 bases are a match to TRBD2. This CDR3 has 15 amino acids. The V gene end was trimmed by 0 bases and the J gene end by 3 bases; junction bases not matched to a gene: 5. Per the germline V gene, CDR1 is SGHNT and CDR2 is YYREEE (reference sequence). The CDR3 bases are TGTGCCAGCAGCTTGGTTACCAGCGGGGAAGAGACCCAGTACTTC. Protein sequence: CASSLVTSGEETQYF.

The V and J genes are TRBV13 and TRBJ1-5; TRBD1 matches at 11 bases. This CDR3 comprises 18 residues. V shed 5 bases, J shed 0 bases, and the junction held 9 bases outside the gene matches. CDR1 is PRHDT and CDR2 is FYEKMQ in the germline V gene (reference sequence). CDR3 loop: CASSLAGTGGYSNQPQHF. The DNA of the CDR3 is TGTGCCAGCAGCCTGGCCGGGACAGGGGGTTATAGCAATCAGCCCCAGCATTTT.

This chain connects TRBV18 to TRBJ2-7, with 9 bases that match TRBD1. The length of the CDR3 is 14 residues. Trimming cost V 5 bases and J 2 bases; bases outside gene matches: 4. The germline V gene encodes CDR1 KGHSH and CDR2 LQKENI. The CDR3 bases are TGTGCCAGCTCATCCCGACAGGGGGCCTACGAGCAGTACTTC. Protein sequence: CASSSRQGAYEQYF.